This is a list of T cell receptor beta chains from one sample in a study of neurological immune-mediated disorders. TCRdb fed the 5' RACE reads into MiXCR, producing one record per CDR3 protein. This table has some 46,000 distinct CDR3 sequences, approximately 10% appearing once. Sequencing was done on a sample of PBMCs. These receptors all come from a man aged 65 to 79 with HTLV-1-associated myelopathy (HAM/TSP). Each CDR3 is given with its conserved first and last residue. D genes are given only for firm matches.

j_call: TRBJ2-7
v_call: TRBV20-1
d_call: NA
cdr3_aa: CSARGGGGPFSYEQYF

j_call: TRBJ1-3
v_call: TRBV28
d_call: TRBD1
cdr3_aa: CASSFPTGGNTIYF

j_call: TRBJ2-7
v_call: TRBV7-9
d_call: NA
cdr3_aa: CASSFQNYEQYF

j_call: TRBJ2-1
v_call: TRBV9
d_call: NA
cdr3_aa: CASSVPGAKGNEQFF

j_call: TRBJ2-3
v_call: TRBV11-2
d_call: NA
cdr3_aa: CTRRGGDLAVTDTQYF

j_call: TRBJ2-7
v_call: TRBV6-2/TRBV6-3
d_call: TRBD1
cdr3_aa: CASSSRGGETYEQYF

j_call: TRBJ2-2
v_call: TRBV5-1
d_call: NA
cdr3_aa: CASSSQTGELFF

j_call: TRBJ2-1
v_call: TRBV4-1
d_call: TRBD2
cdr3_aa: CASNSNSGGSYNVQFF

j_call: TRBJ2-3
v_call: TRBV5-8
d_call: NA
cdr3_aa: CASSRRLGGTDTQYF

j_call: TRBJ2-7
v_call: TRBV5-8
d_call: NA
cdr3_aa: CASSLARGGSGEQYF

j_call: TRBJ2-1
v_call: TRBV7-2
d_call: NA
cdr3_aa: CASSLVGGSYNEQFF